A single sample gave rise to the 13 T cell receptor beta chains below, sequenced in a study of blood T cell repertoires in COVID-19. Method: immunoSEQ multiplex PCR; TCRdb's copy keeps in-frame clones and lacks some. The table lists 160,000 or so clones, less than 85% of them singletons. The source material was peripheral blood. These receptors were taken from a woman in her sixties with COVID-19, enrolled during active disease.

The rearrangement joins TRBV30 to TRBJ2-3, with D tentatively TRBD1 (5 bases). With 1 base removed from V and 1 base from J, the gap between germline ends came to 6 bases. CDR1 is GTSNPN and CDR2 is SVGIG in the germline V gene (reference sequence). The CDR3 is 13 residues long. The chain's CDR3 is CAWSGQRTDTQYF. DNA of the CDR3: TGTGCCTGGAGTGGACAGCGCACAGATACGCAGTATTTT.

This rearrangement joins TRBV6-1 to TRBJ1-2; D may be TRBD1 (6 bases). Germline CDR1 and CDR2: MNHNS and SASEGT. Trimming removed 2 bases from V and 6 bases from J, with 16 bases in between. CDR3 size: 15 residues. Here the CDR3 reads CASSETRGWYDGYTF. CDR3 in DNA: TGTGCCAGCAGTGAAACAAGGGGGTGGTACGATGGCTACACCTTC.

This clone came up once. The J gene is TRBJ1-1, the V gene TRBV6-1, with D possibly being TRBD1 (6 bases). There are 15 residues in the CDR3. The V end was cut by 2 bases, the J end by 5 bases, with 15 bases between. The germline gives CDR1 MNHNS, CDR2 SASEGT. Written as DNA, the CDR3 is TGTGCCAGCAGTGAATCCCTCGAACAGGGTACTGAAGCTTTCTTT. Translated, it gives CASSESLEQGTEAFF.

The J gene is TRBJ2-5, the V gene TRBV19; D is possibly TRBD2 (5 bases). The CDR3 is 13 residues long. Trimming left V 5 bases short and J 1 base short, with 8 bases between. From germline, CDR1 is LNHDA and CDR2 SQIVND (reference sequence). The CDR3 here is CASSAGAQETQYF. The CDR3 bases are TGTGCCAGTAGTGCGGGTGCCCAAGAGACCCAGTACTTC.

This clone has only a few counts. The genes are TRBV4-1 and TRBJ1-1; the match to TRBD1 covers 7 bases. Germline CDR1 is MGHRA and CDR2 is YSYEKL. V lost 4 bases, J lost 1 base, and 9 bases stayed unmatched. The CDR3 spans 16 residues. The CDR3, as DNA: TGCGCCAGCAGCCCCTGGCCAGGGGGTTGGAACACTGAAGCTTTCTTT. Translating gives CASSPWPGGWNTEAFF.

V gene TRBV27 combines with J gene TRBJ1-6; a possible D gene is TRBD1 (5 bases). The V gene lost 7 bases and the J gene lost 6 bases, with 16 bases spanning the gap. Germline CDR1 is MNHEY and CDR2 is SMNVEV (reference sequence). The CDR3 extends over 15 amino acids. CDR3 residues: CASTTGAALNSPLHF. The CDR3 DNA reads as TGTGCCAGCACCACTGGGGCGGCCCTTAATTCACCCCTCCACTTT.

This chain uses TRBV27 with TRBJ2-3; 7 bases fit TRBD2. CDR3 length: 15 residues. Unmatched junction bases numbered 9, after V lost 6 bases and J lost 3 bases. Germline lookup yields CDR1 MNHEY and CDR2 SMNVEV (reference sequence). The CDR3: CASSHTGRGTDTQYF. For the CDR3, the DNA is TGTGCCAGCAGCCACACGGGGAGGGGAACAGATACGCAGTATTTT.

This rearrangement joins TRBV29-1 to TRBJ2-4, with D uncertain. Looked up from germline, CDR1 is SQVTM and CDR2 is ANQGSEA. The CDR3 runs 15 residues. V shed 6 bases and J shed 0 bases, with 15 bases lying between them. The CDR3 protein is CSVTFTALAKNIQYF. The DNA of the CDR3 is TGCAGCGTGACCTTTACAGCACTAGCCAAAAACATTCAGTACTTC.

The chain combines TRBV5-1 with TRBJ2-5; 11 bases match TRBD2. The CDR3 is made up of 17 amino acids. Trimming removed 3 bases from V and 2 bases from J; junction bases left unmatched: 9. From germline, CDR1 is SGHRS and CDR2 YFSETQ. CDR3 coding DNA: TGCGCCAGCAGCTCTTCCCCCATAGCGGGGGGGCAAGAGACCCAGTACTTC. Amino acid sequence: CASSSSPIAGGQETQYF.

This clone has only a few counts. This rearrangement joins TRBV6-1 to TRBJ1-2, with 9 positions matching TRBD1. This CDR3 contains 15 residues. V lost 1 base and J lost 8; bases outside the gene matches: 8. Germline CDR1 and CDR2: MNHNS and SASEGT. CDR3 bases: TGTGCCAGCAGTGAAGGGGAGGGGACAGGGTTAGGCTACACCTTC. Translation gives CASSEGEGTGLGYTF.

This chain connects TRBV29-1 to TRBJ1-1; a possible D gene is TRBD1 (5 bases). CDR3 size: 11 residues. CDR1 is SQVTM and CDR2 is ANQGSEA in the germline V gene. Trimming removed 6 bases at V and 0 bases at J, with 5 bases between. CDR3 region: CSVRVNTEAFF. DNA for the CDR3: TGCAGCGTCAGGGTGAACACTGAAGCTTTCTTT.

The rearrangement links TRBV24-1 to TRBJ2-2; perhaps TRBD2 as D (7 bases). There are 16 residues in the CDR3. Germline V gene lookup returns CDR1 KGHDR and CDR2 SFDVKD. V was cut by 4 bases and J by 2 bases, with 13 bases left in between. This CDR3 is CATSDPGGGNTGELFF. The DNA for the CDR3 is TGTGCCACCAGTGACCCGGGGGGCGGTAACACCGGGGAGCTGTTTTTT.

The chain joins TRBV5-6 to TRBJ2-3, with unresolved D. Per the germline V gene, CDR1 is SGHDT and CDR2 is YYEEEE. Deletions cut 3 bases from V and 0 bases from J, with 17 bases between. CDR3 length: 17 residues. The CDR3, as DNA: TGTGCCAGCAGCTCCTCCTTTTGGGCCTCTAGCACAGATACGCAGTATTTT. It is translated as CASSSSFWASSTDTQYF. Full variable domain (rest looked up from reference TRBV5-6 and TRBJ2-3): DAGVTQSPTHLIKTRGQQVTLRCSPKSGHDTVSWYQQALGQGPQFIFQYYEEEERQRGNFPDRFSGHQFPNYSSELNVNALLLGDSALYLCASSSSFWASSTDTQYFGPGTRLTVL.